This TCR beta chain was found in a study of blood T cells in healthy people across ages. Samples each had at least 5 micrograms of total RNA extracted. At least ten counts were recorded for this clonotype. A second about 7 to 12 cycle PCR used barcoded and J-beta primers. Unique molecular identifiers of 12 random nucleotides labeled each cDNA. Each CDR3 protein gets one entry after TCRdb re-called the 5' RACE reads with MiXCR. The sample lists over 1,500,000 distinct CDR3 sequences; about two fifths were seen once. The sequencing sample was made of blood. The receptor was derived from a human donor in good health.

CDR3 nucleotides: TGCAGTGCTAGAGCTAGGACAGAGGACCCCTACGAGCAGTACTTC. Residues: CSARARTEDPYEQYF. The chain links TRBV20-1 to TRBJ2-7, with a tentative D call TRBD1 (6 bases). CDR3 length equals 15 residues. Germline CDR1 DFQATT, CDR2 SNEGSKA (reference sequence). V shed 1 base and J shed 2 bases, with 15 bases lying between them.